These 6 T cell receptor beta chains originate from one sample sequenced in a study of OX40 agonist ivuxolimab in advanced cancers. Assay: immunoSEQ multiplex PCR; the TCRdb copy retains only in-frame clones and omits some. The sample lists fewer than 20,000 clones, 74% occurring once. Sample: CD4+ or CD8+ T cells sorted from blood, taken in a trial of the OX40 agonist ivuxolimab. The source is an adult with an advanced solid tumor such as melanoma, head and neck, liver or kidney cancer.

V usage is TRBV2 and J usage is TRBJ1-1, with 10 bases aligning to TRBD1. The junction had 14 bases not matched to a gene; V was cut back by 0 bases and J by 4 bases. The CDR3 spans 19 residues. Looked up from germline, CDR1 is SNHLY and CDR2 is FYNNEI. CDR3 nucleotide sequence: TGTGCCAGCAGTGAAGCGCGACAGACAGGGGGCTCGTTTTTCACTGAAGCTTTCTTT. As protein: CASSEARQTGGSFFTEAFF.

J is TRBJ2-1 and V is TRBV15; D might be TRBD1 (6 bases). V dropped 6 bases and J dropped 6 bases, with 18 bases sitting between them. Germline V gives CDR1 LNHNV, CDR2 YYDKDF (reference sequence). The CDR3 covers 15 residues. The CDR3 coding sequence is TGTGCCACCAGTAGAACACAGGGTTCGATCAATGAGCAGTTCTTC. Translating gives CATSRTQGSINEQFF. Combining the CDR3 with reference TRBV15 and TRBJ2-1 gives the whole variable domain DAMVIQNPRYQVTQFGKPVTLSCSQTLNHNVMYWYQQKSSQAPKLLFHYYDKDFNNEADTPDNFQSRRPNTSFCFLDIRSPGLGDTAMYLCATSRTQGSINEQFFGPGTRLTVL.

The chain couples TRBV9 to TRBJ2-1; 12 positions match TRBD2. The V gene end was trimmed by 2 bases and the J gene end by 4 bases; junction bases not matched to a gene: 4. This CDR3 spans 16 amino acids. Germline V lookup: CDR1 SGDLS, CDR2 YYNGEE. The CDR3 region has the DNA TGTGCCAGCAGCGTGGGGACTAGCGGGTATTACAATGAGCAGTTCTTC. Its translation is CASSVGTSGYYNEQFF.

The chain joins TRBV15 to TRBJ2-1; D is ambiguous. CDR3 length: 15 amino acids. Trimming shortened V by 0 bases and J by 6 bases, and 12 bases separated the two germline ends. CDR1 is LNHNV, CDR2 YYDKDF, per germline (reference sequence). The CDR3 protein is CATSRDLGRGNEQFF. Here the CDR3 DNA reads TGTGCCACCAGCAGAGATCTCGGCAGAGGCAATGAGCAGTTCTTC.

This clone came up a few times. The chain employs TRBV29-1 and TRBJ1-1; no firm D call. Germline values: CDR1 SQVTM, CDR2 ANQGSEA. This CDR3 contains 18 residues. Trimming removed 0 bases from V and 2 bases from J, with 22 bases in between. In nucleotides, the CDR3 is TGCAGCGTTGAAGAGGTGGAAGCCTCCGACGCTTATAACACTGAAGCTTTCTTT. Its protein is CSVEEVEASDAYNTEAFF.

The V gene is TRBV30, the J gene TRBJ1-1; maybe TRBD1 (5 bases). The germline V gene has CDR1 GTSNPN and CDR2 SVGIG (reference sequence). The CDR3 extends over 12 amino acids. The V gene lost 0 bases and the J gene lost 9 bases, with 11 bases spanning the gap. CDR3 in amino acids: CAWSVVGEKAFF. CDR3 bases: TGTGCCTGGAGTGTTGTAGGGGAGAAAGCTTTCTTT. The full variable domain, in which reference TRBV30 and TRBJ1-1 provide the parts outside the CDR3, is SQTIHQWPATLVQPVGSPLSLECTVEGTSNPNLYWYRQAAGRGLQLLFYSVGIGQISSEVPQNLSASRPQDRQFILSSKKLLLSDSGFYLCAWSVVGEKAFFGQGTRLTVV.